This is a list of T cell receptor beta chains from one sample in a study of CD8+CD57+ T cells in acquired aplastic anemia. TCRdb fed the reads into MiXCR, producing one record per CDR3 protein. The sample contains 100,000 to 150,000 distinct CDR3 sequences, roughly two fifths of which appear only once. Specimen: sorted CD4+, CD8+, or CD8+CD57+ T cells (not recorded which) from PBMCs. The source of these receptors is a human donor in good health, serving as a control. Both conserved end residues are part of each CDR3. A D gene is named only where the DNA matches it firmly. Some rows have no size entry. The others give once, few or many, or a class for an expanded clone.

J,size,V,D,DNA,CDR3
TRBJ1-5,-,TRBV5-6,-,TGTGCCAGCAGCTTGGGGGGCAGGGAGGGACCCCAGCATTTT,CASSLGGREGPQHF
TRBJ1-2,-,TRBV7-6,TRBD1,TGTGCCAGCAGCAAGGACAGGGGCGCGGACGGCTACACCTTC,CASSKDRGADGYTF
TRBJ1-1,many,TRBV20-1,-,TGCAGTGCCAGGCGGGACGATCAAGCTTTCTTT,CSARRDDQAFF
TRBJ1-2,many,TRBV28,TRBD1,TGTGCCAGCAGTACCGCCCGGGACAGTCGACGCTACACCTTC,CASSTARDSRRYTF
TRBJ1-2,-,TRBV10-1,TRBD1,TGCGCCAGCAGCCTCGGACAGGATCATGGCTACACCTTC,CASSLGQDHGYTF
TRBJ1-2,-,TRBV25-1,-,TGTGCCAGCAGTGAACACGGGGGAAAGGATGGCTACACCTTC,CASSEHGGKDGYTF
TRBJ2-3,many,TRBV12-3/TRBV12-4,TRBD2,TGTGCCAGCACCGGGACGCGGGGGGGCACGACAGATACGCAGTATTTT,CASTGTRGGTTDTQYF
TRBJ2-7,-,TRBV2,-,TGTGCCAGCAGTCCGGTTGCCTACGAGCAGTACTTC,CASSPVAYEQYF
TRBJ1-6,many,TRBV12-3/TRBV12-4,-,TGTGCCAGCTCGGGGGCGGCAGTAAATTCACCCCTCCACTTT,CASSGAAVNSPLHF
TRBJ2-3,-,TRBV4-2,-,TGTGCCAGCAGCCCTACAACACTATCCACAGATACGCAGTATTTT,CASSPTTLSTDTQYF
TRBJ1-2,-,TRBV10-3,-,TGTGCCATCAGTGAACTCAAAAACTATGGCTACACCTTC,CAISELKNYGYTF
TRBJ1-1,few,TRBV7-2,-,TGTGCCAGCAGCTTTCCAGGGGTTACTGAAGCTTTCTTT,CASSFPGVTEAFF
TRBJ1-2,-,TRBV29-1,TRBD1,TGCAGCGTTGAAGAAAAAGGGGGCACGGGCTACACCTTC,CSVEEKGGTGYTF
TRBJ1-2,many,TRBV7-8,-,TGTGCCAGCAGCTCCCGAGGCGGTAACTATGGCTACACCTTC,CASSSRGGNYGYTF
TRBJ1-2,few,TRBV29-1,-,TGCAGCGTTCCCAGGGACGTTGAGGGCTACACCTTC,CSVPRDVEGYTF
TRBJ2-5,once,TRBV25-1,TRBD1,TGTGCCACCAACCCGAGCCCCTCGAAAACAGGGGGCGTTGGAGAGACCCAGTACTTC,CATNPSPSKTGGVGETQYF
TRBJ1-2,-,TRBV5-6,-,TGTGCCAGCAGAGATGCGGGGGGGGCGCACGGCTACACCTTC,CASRDAGGAHGYTF
TRBJ2-5,many,TRBV29-1,-,TGCAGCGTTTCCGACGGAGGGGAGACCCAGTACTTC,CSVSDGGETQYF
TRBJ1-4,many,TRBV12-3/TRBV12-4,-,TGTGCCAGCCGGGGACGGCCGAACGAAAAACTGTTTTTT,CASRGRPNEKLFF
TRBJ2-3,-,TRBV2,TRBD2,TGTGCCAGCAGAGCGAGGCTAGCGGGGTTCCGGGGCACAGATACGCAGTATTTT,CASRARLAGFRGTDTQYF
TRBJ2-7,many,TRBV20-1,TRBD2,TGCAGGGAGACTAGCGGGAGGTACACCTACGAGCAGTACTTC,CRETSGRYTYEQYF
TRBJ2-2,many,TRBV12-3/TRBV12-4,TRBD1,TGTGCCAGCAGCCCTTCGGGGACAGGTGGGACCGGGGAGCTGTTTTTT,CASSPSGTGGTGELFF
TRBJ1-1,few,TRBV7-2,-,TGTGCCAGCAGCCTGACAGTGAACGCTGAAGCTTTCTTT,CASSLTVNAEAFF
TRBJ2-7,-,TRBV3-1,TRBD2,TGTGCCAGCAGCCAAGCCGGGACTAGCGGGGGATACGAGCAGTACTTC,CASSQAGTSGGYEQYF
TRBJ1-2,-,TRBV25-1,TRBD1,TGTGCCAGCAGTGTCACAGGGGGGTATGGCTACACCTTC,CASSVTGGYGYTF
TRBJ2-5,many,TRBV24-1,TRBD2,TGTGCCACCAGTGATCCCGGACTAGCGGGGGACTTGGGCACCCAGTACTTC,CATSDPGLAGDLGTQYF